This TCR beta chain was retrieved from a study of siplizumab effects on memory and regulatory T cells (dated by TCRdb to about 2019). Turning to the overall study: The study looked at the effect of siplizumab, an anti-CD2 antibody, on alloreactive T-cell subsets in allogeneic mixed lymphocyte reactions made from human PBMCs. On the study overall, not on this receptor specifically: Because sequences below about 10^-5 frequency were poorly captured, only a minor fraction of alloreactive clones could be mapped to unstimulated subsets. Among mappable alloreactive CD4+ clones, an average Treg-derived fraction of 68.8% was observed with siplizumab, compared with approximately 26% in control reactions. The cumulative frequency of alloreactive sequences that could be traced back to unstimulated CD4+ memory T cells was significantly reduced by siplizumab. Whether proliferating Tregs from siplizumab cultures actually had suppressive function was not functionally confirmed. Unstimulated naive T cells appeared to be more diverse than memory T cells, and naive cells seemed to make a substantial contribution to the alloresponse. About 75-97% of proliferating CD4+ or CD8+ clones could not be given a naive or memory phenotype.

The CDR3 holds 15 amino acids from the cysteine to the phenylalanine. Just the 45-base CDR3 DNA is kept, in frame starting at base 1. Trimming takes 0 bases from V and 2 bases from J, and the germline ends sit 11 bases apart. CDR1 and CDR2 are drawn from the germline V gene (reference sequence): GTSNPN, SVGIG. There are a few counts of this clone. This clone's antigen is unknown. The sample holds no much larger clone one base away, and base qualities are not on file. The library was made by the immunoSEQ multiplex PCR assay. About 10^5 TCR templates per sample were assayed by the deep sequencing platform. Genomic DNA extracted from sorted T cells was used for TCRbeta CDR3 sequencing. Regarding the original processing steps: The R programming language was used for clonal analysis of TCRbeta CDR3 data. Comparing unstimulated samples against CFSE-low samples taken after the reaction was how alloreactive CD4+ and CD8+ clones were defined. Regulatory or non-regulatory origin was assigned to alloreactive CD4+ clones by matching of sequences to sorted unstimulated Treg and non-Treg repertoires. This is the immuneACCESS table as TCRdb keeps it, with only in-frame sequences that have V and J called. A part of the clones is gone; compared with another copy, unresolved V genes explain less than half, and the rest is unexplained. Clonal size and the V and J genes are those of that table, whereas D and trimming came from the DNA. The sample includes 95,000 to 110,000 clones, with 93% observed a single time. 0.62% of the sample is held by the ten biggest clonotypes.

Sorted unstimulated T cells and proliferating T cells recovered from mixed lymphocyte reactions underwent TCRbeta CDR3 sequencing. Fresh whole blood from around 11 HLA-typed healthy donors was used to isolate PBMCs. Unstimulated CD4+ regulatory T cells were FACS-sorted to map the origin of alloreactive clones. Recombination connected TRBV30 to TRBJ1-5; D gene: possibly TRBD1, on 5 matching bases. The receptor was derived from a human donor in good health. The source material was Tregs sorted from blood. The DNA sequence follows: TGTGCCTGGAGTGTTGGGGGGGTTGGCAATCAGCCCCAGCATTTT. Translated, it reads CAWSVGGVGNQPQHF.